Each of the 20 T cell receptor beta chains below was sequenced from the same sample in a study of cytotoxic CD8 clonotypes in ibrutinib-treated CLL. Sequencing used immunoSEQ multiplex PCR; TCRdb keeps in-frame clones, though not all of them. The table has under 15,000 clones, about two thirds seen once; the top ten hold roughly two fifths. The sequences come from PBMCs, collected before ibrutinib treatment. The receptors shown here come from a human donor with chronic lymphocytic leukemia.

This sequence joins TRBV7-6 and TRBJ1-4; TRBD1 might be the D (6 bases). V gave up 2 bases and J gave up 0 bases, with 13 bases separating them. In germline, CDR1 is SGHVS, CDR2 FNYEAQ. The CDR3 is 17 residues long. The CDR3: CASSLIQGHATNEKLFF. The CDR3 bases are TGTGCCAGCAGCTTAATACAGGGCCATGCAACTAATGAAAAACTGTTTTTT. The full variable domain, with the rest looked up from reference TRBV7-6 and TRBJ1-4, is GAGVSQSPRYKVTKRGQDVALRCDPISGHVSLYWYRQALGQGPEFLTYFNYEAQQDKSGLPNDRFSAERPEGSISTLTIQRTEQRDSAMYRCASSLIQGHATNEKLFFGSGTQLSVL.

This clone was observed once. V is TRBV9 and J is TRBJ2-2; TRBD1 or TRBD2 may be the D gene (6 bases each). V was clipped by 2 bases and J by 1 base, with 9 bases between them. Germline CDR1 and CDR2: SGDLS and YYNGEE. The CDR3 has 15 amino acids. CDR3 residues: CASSVGGQNTGELFF. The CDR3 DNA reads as TGTGCCAGCAGCGTGGGGGGACAGAACACCGGGGAGCTGTTTTTT. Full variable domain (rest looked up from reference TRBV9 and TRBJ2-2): DSGVTQTPKHLITATGQRVTLRCSPRSGDLSVYWYQQSLDQGLQFLIQYYNGEERAKGNILERFSAQQFPDLHSELNLSSLELGDSALYFCASSVGGQNTGELFFGEGSRLTVL.

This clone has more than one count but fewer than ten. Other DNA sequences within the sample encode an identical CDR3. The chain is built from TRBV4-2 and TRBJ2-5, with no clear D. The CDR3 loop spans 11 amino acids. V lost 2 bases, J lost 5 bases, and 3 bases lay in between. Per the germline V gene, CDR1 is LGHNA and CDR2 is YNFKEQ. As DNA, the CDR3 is TGTGCCAGCAGCCAAACGGAGACCCAGTACTTC. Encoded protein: CASSQTETQYF.

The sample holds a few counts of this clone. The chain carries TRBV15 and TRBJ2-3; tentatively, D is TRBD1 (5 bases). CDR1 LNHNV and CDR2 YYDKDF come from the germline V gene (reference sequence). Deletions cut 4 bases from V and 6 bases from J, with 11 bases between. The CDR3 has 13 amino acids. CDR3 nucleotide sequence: TGTGCCACCAGCACAGGACAACCGGATACGCAGTATTTT. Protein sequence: CATSTGQPDTQYF.

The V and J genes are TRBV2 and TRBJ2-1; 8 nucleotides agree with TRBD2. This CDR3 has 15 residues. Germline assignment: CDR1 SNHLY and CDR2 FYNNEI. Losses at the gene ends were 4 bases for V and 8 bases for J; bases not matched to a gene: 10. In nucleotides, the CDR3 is TGTGCCAGCAGTGCAAGGACTAGCAGGACCGATGAGCAGTTCTTC. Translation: CASSARTSRTDEQFF.

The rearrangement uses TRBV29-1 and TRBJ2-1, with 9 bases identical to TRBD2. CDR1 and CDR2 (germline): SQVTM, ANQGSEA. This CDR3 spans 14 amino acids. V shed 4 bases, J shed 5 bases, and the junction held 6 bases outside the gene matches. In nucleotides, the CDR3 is TGCAGCGTTGCACAGCGGGGGGCCAACAATGAGCAGTTCTTC. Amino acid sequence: CSVAQRGANNEQFF.

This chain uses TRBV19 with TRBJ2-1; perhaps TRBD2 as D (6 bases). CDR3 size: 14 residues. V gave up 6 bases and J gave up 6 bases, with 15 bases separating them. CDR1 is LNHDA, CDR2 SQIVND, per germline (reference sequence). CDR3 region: CASRLVGGPNEQFF. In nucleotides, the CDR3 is TGTGCCAGTAGATTGGTGGGGGGACCCAATGAGCAGTTCTTC.

The CDR3, as DNA: TGCGCCAGCAGCTTGGAAGTTCTTAATTCACCCCTCCACTTT. This gives the protein CASSLEVLNSPLHF. V and J are TRBV5-1 and TRBJ1-6; no clear D gene. Per germline, CDR1 SGHRS and CDR2 YFSETQ. Trimming removed 0 bases at V and 6 bases at J, with 7 bases between. CDR3 length: 14 amino acids. Drawing the rest from reference TRBV5-1 and TRBJ1-6, the complete variable domain is KAGVTQTPRYLIKTRGQQVTLSCSPISGHRSVSWYQQTPGQGLQFLFEYFSETQRNKGNFPGRFSGRQFSNSRSEMNVSTLELGDSALYLCASSLEVLNSPLHFGNGTRLTVT.

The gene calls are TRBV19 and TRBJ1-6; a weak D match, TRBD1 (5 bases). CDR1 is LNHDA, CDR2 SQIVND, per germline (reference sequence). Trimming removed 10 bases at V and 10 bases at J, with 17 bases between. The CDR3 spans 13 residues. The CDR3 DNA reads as TGTGCCACCAAGGGGACCGCGGTCTCACCCCTCCACTTT. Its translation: CATKGTAVSPLHF.

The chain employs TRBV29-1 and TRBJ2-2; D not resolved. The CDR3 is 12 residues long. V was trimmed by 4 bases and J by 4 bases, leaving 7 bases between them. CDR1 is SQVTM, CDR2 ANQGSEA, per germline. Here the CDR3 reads CSVGGSTGELFF. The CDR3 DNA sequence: TGCAGCGTTGGTGGGTCCACCGGGGAGCTGTTTTTT.

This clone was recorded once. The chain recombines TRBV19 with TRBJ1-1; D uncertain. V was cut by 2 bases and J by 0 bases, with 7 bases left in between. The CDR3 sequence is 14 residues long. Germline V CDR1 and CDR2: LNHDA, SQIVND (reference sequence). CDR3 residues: CASSIRRMNTEAFF. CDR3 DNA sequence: TGTGCCAGTAGTATAAGACGGATGAACACTGAAGCTTTCTTT.

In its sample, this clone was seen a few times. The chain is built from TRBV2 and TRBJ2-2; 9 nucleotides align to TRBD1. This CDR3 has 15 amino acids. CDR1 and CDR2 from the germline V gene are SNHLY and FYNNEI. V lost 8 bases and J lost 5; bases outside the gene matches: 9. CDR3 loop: CASASGQGRTGELFF. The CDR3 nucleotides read TGTGCCAGCGCCTCGGGACAGGGTAGGACCGGGGAGCTGTTTTTT.

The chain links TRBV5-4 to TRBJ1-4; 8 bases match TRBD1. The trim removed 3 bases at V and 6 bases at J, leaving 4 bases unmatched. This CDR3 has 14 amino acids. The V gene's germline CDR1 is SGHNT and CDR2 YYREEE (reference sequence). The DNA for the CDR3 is TGTGCCAGCAGCTCGGACAGGGTGGATGAAAAACTGTTTTTT. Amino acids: CASSSDRVDEKLFF.

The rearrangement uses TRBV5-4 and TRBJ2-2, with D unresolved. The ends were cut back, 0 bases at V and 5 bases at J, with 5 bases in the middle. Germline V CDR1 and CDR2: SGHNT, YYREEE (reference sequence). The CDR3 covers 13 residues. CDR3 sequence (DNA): TGTGCCAGCAGCTTGGGGCTGACCGGGGAGCTGTTTTTT. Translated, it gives CASSLGLTGELFF.

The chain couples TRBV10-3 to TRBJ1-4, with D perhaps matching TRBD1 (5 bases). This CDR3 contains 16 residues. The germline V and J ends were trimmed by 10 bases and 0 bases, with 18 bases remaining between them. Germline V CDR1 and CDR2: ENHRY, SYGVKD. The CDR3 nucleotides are TGTGCCACATCCAGGGAGGCGGGGGCAACTAATGAAAAACTGTTTTTT. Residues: CATSREAGATNEKLFF.

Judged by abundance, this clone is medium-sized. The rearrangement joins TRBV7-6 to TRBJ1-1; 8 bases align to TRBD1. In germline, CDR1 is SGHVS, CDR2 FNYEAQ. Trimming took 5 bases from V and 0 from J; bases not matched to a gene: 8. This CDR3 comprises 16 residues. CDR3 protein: CASSRTGRGMNTEAFF. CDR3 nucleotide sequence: TGTGCCAGCAGCCGGACAGGGCGAGGGATGAACACTGAAGCTTTCTTT. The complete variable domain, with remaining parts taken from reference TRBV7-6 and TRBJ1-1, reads GAGVSQSPRYKVTKRGQDVALRCDPISGHVSLYWYRQALGQGPEFLTYFNYEAQQDKSGLPNDRFSAERPEGSISTLTIQRTEQRDSAMYRCASSRTGRGMNTEAFFGQGTRLTVV.

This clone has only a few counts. The CDR3 nucleotides are TGCAGCGTTGAACAGGATGTGAACACCGGGGAGCTGTTTTTT. It codes for CSVEQDVNTGELFF. The chain carries TRBV29-1 and TRBJ2-2; D is unclear. Between the trimmed V and J ends, which lost 2 bases and 1 base, there was a span of 8 bases. CDR1 SQVTM and CDR2 ANQGSEA come from the germline V gene. CDR3 size: 14 residues.

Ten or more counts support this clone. CDR3 region: CASSSGLNTEAFF. In DNA form, the CDR3 reads TGCGCCAGCAGTTCAGGACTGAACACTGAAGCTTTCTTT. The J gene is TRBJ1-1, the V gene TRBV10-1; D call uncertain. This CDR3 comprises 13 residues. V was pared by 5 bases and J by 0 bases, with 7 bases between. Germline CDR1 WNHNN, CDR2 SYGVQD (reference sequence).

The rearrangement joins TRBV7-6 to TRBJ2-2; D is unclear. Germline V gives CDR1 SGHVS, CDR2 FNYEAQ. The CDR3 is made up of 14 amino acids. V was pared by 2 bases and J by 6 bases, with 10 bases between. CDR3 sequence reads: CASSLRLGAGELFF. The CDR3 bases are TGTGCCAGCAGCTTAAGGCTAGGAGCCGGGGAGCTGTTTTTT.

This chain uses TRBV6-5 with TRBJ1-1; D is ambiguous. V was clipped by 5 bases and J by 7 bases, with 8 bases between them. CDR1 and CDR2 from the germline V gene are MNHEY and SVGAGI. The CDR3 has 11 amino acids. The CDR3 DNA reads TGTGCCAGCAGTGCAGGCCTTGAAGCTTTCTTT. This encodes CASSAGLEAFF.